The rows below give T cell receptor beta chains drawn from one sample of a study of blood T cell repertoires in COVID-19. Profiling relied on immunoSEQ multiplex PCR, and the TCRdb table lists in-frame clones only, not all of them. This sample has about 270,000 clones, with 88% found just once. Input material: PBMCs or T cells enriched from blood (not recorded which). The source of these receptors is a woman aged 50 to 65 who had recovered from COVID-19. The CDR3 runs from the conserved cysteine through the conserved F or W. Fields, in order: J gene, V gene, clone size, D gene, CDR3 DNA, CDR3 protein. The D gene is left open where the match is weak. Not all rows give a size; the values are once, few, many and, for expanded clones, a class.

j_call: TRBJ2-4; v_call: TRBV30; clone_size: -; d_call: -; cdr3_nt: TGTGCCTGGAGTGTACTAGCCAAAAACATTCAGTACTTC; cdr3_aa: CAWSVLAKNIQYF
j_call: TRBJ2-7; v_call: TRBV19; clone_size: -; d_call: -; cdr3_nt: TGTGCCAGTAGTGCAGGGGACGAGCAGTACTTC; cdr3_aa: CASSAGDEQYF
j_call: TRBJ1-1; v_call: TRBV5-8; clone_size: -; d_call: -; cdr3_nt: TGTGCCAGCAGCTTCATTGGGGGAGGGGGCACTGAAGCTTTCTTT; cdr3_aa: CASSFIGGGGTEAFF
j_call: TRBJ1-5; v_call: TRBV27; clone_size: few; d_call: -; cdr3_nt: TGTGCCAGCAGTTCTTCCCGGGGGGTCAATAGCAATCAGCCCCAGCATTTT; cdr3_aa: CASSSSRGVNSNQPQHF
j_call: TRBJ2-1; v_call: TRBV3-1/TRBV3-2; clone_size: -; d_call: TRBD1; cdr3_nt: TGTGCCAGCAGCCATCCCGGACAGGGCAAGGGGGACAATGAGCAGTTCTTC; cdr3_aa: CASSHPGQGKGDNEQFF
j_call: TRBJ1-5; v_call: TRBV30; clone_size: -; d_call: -; cdr3_nt: TGTGCCTTTCAAACAGGGCTAAATCAGCCCCAGCATTTT; cdr3_aa: CAFQTGLNQPQHF
j_call: TRBJ1-3; v_call: TRBV2; clone_size: -; d_call: TRBD1; cdr3_nt: TGTGCCAGCAGTGCCACCCGGGACAGGGAAGGAAACACCATATATTTT; cdr3_aa: CASSATRDREGNTIYF
j_call: TRBJ1-4; v_call: TRBV18; clone_size: -; d_call: TRBD1; cdr3_nt: TGTGCCAGCTCACCAGGAGGGGGCGAGGAAAAACTGTTTTTT; cdr3_aa: CASSPGGGEEKLFF
j_call: TRBJ1-2; v_call: TRBV6-5; clone_size: -; d_call: TRBD1; cdr3_nt: TGTGCCAGCAGTTACTCCGGGACAGTATGGTATGGCTACACCTTC; cdr3_aa: CASSYSGTVWYGYTF
j_call: TRBJ1-5; v_call: TRBV2; clone_size: few; d_call: TRBD1; cdr3_nt: TGTGCCAGCGGGACAGGTTATAGCAATCAGCCCCAGCATTTT; cdr3_aa: CASGTGYSNQPQHF
j_call: TRBJ2-7; v_call: TRBV20-1; clone_size: once; d_call: -; cdr3_nt: TGCAGTGCTAGATCCACCTACGAGCAGTACTTC; cdr3_aa: CSARSTYEQYF
j_call: TRBJ2-5; v_call: TRBV6-5; clone_size: -; d_call: -; cdr3_nt: TGTGCCAGCAGCGGCACGGGGGGCTACGAGACCCAGTACTTC; cdr3_aa: CASSGTGGYETQYF
j_call: TRBJ1-1; v_call: TRBV7-2; clone_size: few; d_call: -; cdr3_nt: TGTGCCAGCAGCCCTCCCTCGCGCGGGACTGAAGCTTTCTTT; cdr3_aa: CASSPPSRGTEAFF
j_call: TRBJ1-2; v_call: TRBV28; clone_size: -; d_call: TRBD1; cdr3_nt: TGTGCCAGCAGTCCCCCGACAGGGGGTGGCTACACCTTC; cdr3_aa: CASSPPTGGGYTF
j_call: TRBJ2-7; v_call: TRBV15; clone_size: -; d_call: TRBD2; cdr3_nt: TGTGCCACCAGCAGAGGAGCGGGGAGGGTAGACGAGCAGTACTTC; cdr3_aa: CATSRGAGRVDEQYF
j_call: TRBJ1-6; v_call: TRBV30; clone_size: once; d_call: -; cdr3_nt: TGTGCCTGGTCCCGGCCAGGGTCTAGTTCACCCCTCCACTTT; cdr3_aa: CAWSRPGSSSPLHF
j_call: TRBJ1-4; v_call: TRBV3-1/TRBV3-2; clone_size: once; d_call: TRBD1; cdr3_nt: TGTGCCAGCAGCCAAATTTCAGGGGGCCCTGAAAAACTGTTTTTT; cdr3_aa: CASSQISGGPEKLFF
j_call: TRBJ2-1; v_call: TRBV24-1; clone_size: -; d_call: -; cdr3_nt: TGTGCCACCAGTGATGGCGGGGGACAAAAATACAATGAGCAGTTCTTC; cdr3_aa: CATSDGGGQKYNEQFF
j_call: TRBJ2-1; v_call: TRBV1; clone_size: -; d_call: -; cdr3_nt: TGCACCAGCAGCCAAAAACTAGCCACCCGCTCCAATGAGCAGTTCTTC; cdr3_aa: CTSSQKLATRSNEQFF
j_call: TRBJ1-4; v_call: TRBV7-8; clone_size: once; d_call: -; cdr3_nt: TGTGCCAGCAGCCCACGGACAGAAAAACTGTTTTTT; cdr3_aa: CASSPRTEKLFF
j_call: TRBJ1-5; v_call: TRBV3-1/TRBV3-2; clone_size: -; d_call: -; cdr3_nt: TGTGCCAGCAGCCAAGATCAGTTTCTGCCCCAGCATTTT; cdr3_aa: CASSQDQFLPQHF